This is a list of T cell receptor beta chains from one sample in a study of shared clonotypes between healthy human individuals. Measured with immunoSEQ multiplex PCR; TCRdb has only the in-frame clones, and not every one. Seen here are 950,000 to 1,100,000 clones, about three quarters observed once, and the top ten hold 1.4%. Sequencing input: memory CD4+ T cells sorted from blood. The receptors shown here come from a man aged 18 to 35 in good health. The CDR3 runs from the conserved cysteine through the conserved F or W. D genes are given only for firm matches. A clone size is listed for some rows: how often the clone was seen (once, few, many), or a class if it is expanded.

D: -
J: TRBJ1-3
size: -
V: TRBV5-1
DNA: TGCGCCAGCAGCTTGGGGGAAACTGGAAACACCATATATTTT
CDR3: CASSLGETGNTIYF

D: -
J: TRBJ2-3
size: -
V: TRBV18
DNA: TGTGCCAGCTCACCACCGATCGAAAGCGGACCTGAGCTCCTGGACACAGATACGCAGTATTTT
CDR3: CASSPPIESGPELLDTDTQYF

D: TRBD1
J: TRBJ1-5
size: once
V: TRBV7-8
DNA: TGTGCCAGCAGCTCGATGTCGACAGGGTACAATCAGCCCCAGCATTTT
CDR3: CASSSMSTGYNQPQHF

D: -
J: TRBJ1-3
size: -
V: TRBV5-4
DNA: TGTGCCAGCAGCTTGGGATCGCCAGGGAGTGGAAACACCATATATTTT
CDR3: CASSLGSPGSGNTIYF

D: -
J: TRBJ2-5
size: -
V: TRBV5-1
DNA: TGCGCCAGCAGCTTGGGGGGCTTCGCGGTCCAAGAGACCCAGTACTTC
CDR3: CASSLGGFAVQETQYF

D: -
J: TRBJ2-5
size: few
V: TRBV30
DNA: TGTGCCTGGAGTAGGGGGGGAGAGACCCAGTACTTC
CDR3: CAWSRGGETQYF

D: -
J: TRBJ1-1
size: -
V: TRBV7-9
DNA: TGTGCCAGCAGCTTGGGTGGGCACACTGAAGCTTTCTTT
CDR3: CASSLGGHTEAFF

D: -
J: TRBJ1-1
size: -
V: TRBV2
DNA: TGTGCCAGCAGGGGACGGAGGAACACTGAAGCTTTCTTT
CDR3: CASRGRRNTEAFF

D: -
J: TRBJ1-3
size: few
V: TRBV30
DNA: TGTGCCTACACTGTGCTGGCAAACACCATATATTTT
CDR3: CAYTVLANTIYF

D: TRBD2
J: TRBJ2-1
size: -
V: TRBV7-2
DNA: TGTGCCAGCAGCCCCCGGGGAGCGGGAGGGCGGAATGAGCAGTTCTTC
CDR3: CASSPRGAGGRNEQFF

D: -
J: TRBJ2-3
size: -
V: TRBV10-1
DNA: TGCGCCAGCAGTCCTAGTGCTAGCACAGATACGCAGTATTTT
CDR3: CASSPSASTDTQYF

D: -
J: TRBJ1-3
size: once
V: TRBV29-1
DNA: TGCAGCGTCGACCCTTCCGGACAGGGAAACACCATATATTTT
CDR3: CSVDPSGQGNTIYF

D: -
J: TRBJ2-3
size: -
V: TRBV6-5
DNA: TGTGCCAGCTCCAATCGGGGGGATACGCAGTATTTT
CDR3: CASSNRGDTQYF

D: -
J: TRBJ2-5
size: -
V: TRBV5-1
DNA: TGCGCCAGCAGCTTGGGCAGCGGCCATGAAGAGACCCAGTACTTC
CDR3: CASSLGSGHEETQYF

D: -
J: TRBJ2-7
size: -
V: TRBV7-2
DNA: TGTGCCAGCAGCTTAGTAAGGTTCGAGCAGTACTTC
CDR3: CASSLVRFEQYF

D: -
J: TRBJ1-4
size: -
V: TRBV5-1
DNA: TGCGCCAGCAGCTTGGTGGGGGCGGTTAATGAAAAACTGTTTTTT
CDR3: CASSLVGAVNEKLFF

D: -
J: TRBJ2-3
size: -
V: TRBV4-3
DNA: TGCGCCAGCAGCCAAGATTGGCGGGACACAGATACGCAGTATTTT
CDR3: CASSQDWRDTDTQYF

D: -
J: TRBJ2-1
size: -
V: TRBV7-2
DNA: TGTGCCAGCAGGCCCCCGCCCTTCCGGGGGCAGTTCTTC
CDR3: CASRPPPFRGQFF

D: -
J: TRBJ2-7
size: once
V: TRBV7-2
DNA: TGTGCCAGCAGCACCCGCAGGGGTAGGTACGAGCAGTACTTC
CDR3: CASSTRRGRYEQYF

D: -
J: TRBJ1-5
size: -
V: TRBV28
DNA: TGTGCCAGCAGTTTATGGGACAGTCGTCAAAACCAGCCCCAGCATTTT
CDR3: CASSLWDSRQNQPQHF

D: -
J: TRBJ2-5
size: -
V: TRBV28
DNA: TGTGCCAGCAGTTTAAATCCGTGGGAGACCCAGTACTTC
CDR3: CASSLNPWETQYF

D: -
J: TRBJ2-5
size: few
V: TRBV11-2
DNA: TGTGCCAGCAGCTTAGGAGGCACAGTGAGCTTGGGGGAGACCCAGTACTTC
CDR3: CASSLGGTVSLGETQYF

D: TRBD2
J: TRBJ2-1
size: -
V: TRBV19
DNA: TGTGCCAGTAGTAGAACTAGCGGGTACAATGAGCAGTTCTTC
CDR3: CASSRTSGYNEQFF

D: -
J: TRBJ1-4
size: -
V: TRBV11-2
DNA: TGTGCCAGCAGCCCCGGGGTTGATGAAAAACTGTTTTTT
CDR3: CASSPGVDEKLFF

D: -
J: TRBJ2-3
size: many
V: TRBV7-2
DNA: TGTGCCAGCAGCTCTTACACAGATACGCAGTATTTT
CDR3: CASSSYTDTQYF

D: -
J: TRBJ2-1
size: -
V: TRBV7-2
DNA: TGTGCCAGCAGCTCCGGAGCAGGGCGGTACAATGAGCAGTTCTTC
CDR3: CASSSGAGRYNEQFF

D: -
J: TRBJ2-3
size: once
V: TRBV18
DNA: TGTGCCAGCTCACCACCGAGCGTAGGACGCACAGATACGCAGTATTTT
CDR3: CASSPPSVGRTDTQYF

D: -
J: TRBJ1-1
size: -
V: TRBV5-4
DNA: TGTGCCAGCAGCCCTAGGGGAGGGACTGAAGCTTTCTTT
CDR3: CASSPRGGTEAFF

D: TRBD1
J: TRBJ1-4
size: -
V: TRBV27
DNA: TGTGCCAGCACCCCGGACAGGGGAGTTGTAACTAATGAAAAACTGTTTTTT
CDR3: CASTPDRGVVTNEKLFF

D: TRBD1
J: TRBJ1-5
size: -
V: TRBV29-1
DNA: TGCAGCGTTCAAACCCAGGGACAGAGTTATAGCAATCAGCCCCAGCATTTT
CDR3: CSVQTQGQSYSNQPQHF

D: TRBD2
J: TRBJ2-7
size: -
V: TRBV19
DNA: TGTGCCACCCGCTATAGCGGGGGGACCTACGAGCAGTACTTC
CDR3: CATRYSGGTYEQYF

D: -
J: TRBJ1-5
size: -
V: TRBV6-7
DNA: TGTGCCAGCAGACAGAGGGGCAATCAGCCCCAGCATTTT
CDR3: CASRQRGNQPQHF

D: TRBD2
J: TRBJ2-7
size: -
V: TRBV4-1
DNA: TGCGCCAGCAGCCAAATGACTAGCGGCCAGACCTACGAGCAGTACTTC
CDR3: CASSQMTSGQTYEQYF

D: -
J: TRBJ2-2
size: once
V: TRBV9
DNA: TGTGCCAGCCGGGGGGCCAACACCGGGGAGCTGTTTTTT
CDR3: CASRGANTGELFF